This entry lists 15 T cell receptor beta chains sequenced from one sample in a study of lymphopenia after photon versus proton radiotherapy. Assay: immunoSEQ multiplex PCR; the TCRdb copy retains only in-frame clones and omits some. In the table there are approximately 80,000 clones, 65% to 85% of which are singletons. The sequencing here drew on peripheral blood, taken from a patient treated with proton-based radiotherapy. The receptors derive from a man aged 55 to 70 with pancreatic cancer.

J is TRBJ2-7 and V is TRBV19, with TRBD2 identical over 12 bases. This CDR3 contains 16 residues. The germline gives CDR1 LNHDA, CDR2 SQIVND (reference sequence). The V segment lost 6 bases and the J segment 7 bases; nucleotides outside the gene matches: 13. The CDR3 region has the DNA TGTGCCAGTAGCATCAGTAGACTAGCGGGAGCGTCTGAGCAGTACTTC. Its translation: CASSISRLAGASEQYF.

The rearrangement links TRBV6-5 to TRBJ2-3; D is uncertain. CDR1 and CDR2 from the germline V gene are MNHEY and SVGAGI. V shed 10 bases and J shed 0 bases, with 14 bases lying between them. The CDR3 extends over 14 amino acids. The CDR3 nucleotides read TGTGCCACTAGGACCACGAGTAGCACAGATACGCAGTATTTT. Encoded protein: CATRTTSSTDTQYF.

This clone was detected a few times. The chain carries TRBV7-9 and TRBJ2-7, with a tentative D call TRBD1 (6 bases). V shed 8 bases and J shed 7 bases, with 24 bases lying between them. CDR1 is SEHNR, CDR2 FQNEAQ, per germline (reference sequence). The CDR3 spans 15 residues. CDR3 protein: CASRPSGTMTLEQYF. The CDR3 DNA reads TGTGCCAGCCGACCGTCCGGGACAATGACCTTAGAGCAGTACTTC.

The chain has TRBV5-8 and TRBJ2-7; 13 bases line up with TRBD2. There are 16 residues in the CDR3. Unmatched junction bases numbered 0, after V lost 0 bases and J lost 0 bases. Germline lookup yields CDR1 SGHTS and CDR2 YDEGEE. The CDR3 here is CASSLGLAGGSYEQYF. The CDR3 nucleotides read TGTGCCAGCAGCTTGGGACTAGCGGGAGGCTCCTACGAGCAGTACTTC.

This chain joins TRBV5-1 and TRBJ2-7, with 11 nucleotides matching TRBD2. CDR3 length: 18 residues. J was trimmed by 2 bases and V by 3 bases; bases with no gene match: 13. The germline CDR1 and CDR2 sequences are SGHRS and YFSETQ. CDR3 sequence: CASSSFGLAGQNAYEQYF. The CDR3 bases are TGCGCCAGCAGCTCTTTTGGACTAGCGGGCCAGAACGCCTACGAGCAGTACTTC.

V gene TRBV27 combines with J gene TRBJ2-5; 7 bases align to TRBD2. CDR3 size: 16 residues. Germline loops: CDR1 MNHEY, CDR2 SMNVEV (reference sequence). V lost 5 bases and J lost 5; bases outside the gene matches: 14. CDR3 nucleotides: TGTGCCAGCAGTCTGATGGGGGGGACCCCCTGGGAGACCCAGTACTTC. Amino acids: CASSLMGGTPWETQYF.

The CDR3 is CASSFSPQGTYEQYF. Written as DNA, the CDR3 is TGTGCCAGCAGCTTTAGTCCTCAGGGCACCTACGAGCAGTACTTC. The V gene is TRBV11-2, the J gene TRBJ2-7; D is possibly TRBD1 (5 bases). Germline lookup yields CDR1 SGHAT and CDR2 FQNNGV. V was cut by 3 bases and J by 2 bases, with 14 bases left in between. The CDR3 contains 15 residues.

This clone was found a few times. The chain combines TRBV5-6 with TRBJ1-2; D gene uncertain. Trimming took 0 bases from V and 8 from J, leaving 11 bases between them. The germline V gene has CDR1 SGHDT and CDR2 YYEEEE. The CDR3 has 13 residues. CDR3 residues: CASSLEAGWGYTF. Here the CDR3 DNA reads TGTGCCAGCAGCTTGGAGGCAGGTTGGGGCTACACCTTC.

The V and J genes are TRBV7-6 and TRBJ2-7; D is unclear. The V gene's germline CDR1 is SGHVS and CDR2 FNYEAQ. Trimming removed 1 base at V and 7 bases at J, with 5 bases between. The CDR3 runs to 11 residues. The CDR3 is CASSLGREQYF. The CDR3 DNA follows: TGTGCCAGCAGCTTAGGGCGAGAGCAGTACTTC.

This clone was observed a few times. The CDR3 coding sequence is TGTGCCTGGAGCCCCAGGAAGGGGACCGGGGAGCTGTTTTTT. Its translation: CAWSPRKGTGELFF. The chain couples TRBV30 to TRBJ2-2; the D gene is possibly TRBD1 (5 bases). Germline V CDR1 and CDR2: GTSNPN, SVGIG (reference sequence). The CDR3 sequence is 14 residues long. The V end lost 3 bases, the J end lost 5 bases, and 13 bases lay between the germline ends.

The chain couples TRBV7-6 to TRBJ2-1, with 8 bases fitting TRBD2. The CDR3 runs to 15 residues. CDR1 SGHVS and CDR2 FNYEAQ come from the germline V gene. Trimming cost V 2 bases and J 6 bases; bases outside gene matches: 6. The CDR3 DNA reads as TGTGCCAGCAGCTTATTTGCGGCGGGAGGCAATGAGCAGTTCTTC. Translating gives CASSLFAAGGNEQFF. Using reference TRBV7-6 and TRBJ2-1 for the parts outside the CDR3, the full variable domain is GAGVSQSPRYKVTKRGQDVALRCDPISGHVSLYWYRQALGQGPEFLTYFNYEAQQDKSGLPNDRFSAERPEGSISTLTIQRTEQRDSAMYRCASSLFAAGGNEQFFGPGTRLTVL.

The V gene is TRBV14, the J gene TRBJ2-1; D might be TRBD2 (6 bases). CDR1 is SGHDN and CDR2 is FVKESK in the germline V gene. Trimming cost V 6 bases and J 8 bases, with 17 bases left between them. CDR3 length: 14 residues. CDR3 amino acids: CASRRGGIKDEQFF. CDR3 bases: TGTGCCAGCAGGAGGGGCGGGATTAAGGATGAGCAGTTCTTC. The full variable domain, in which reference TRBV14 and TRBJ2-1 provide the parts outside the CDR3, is EAGVTQFPSHSVIEKGQTVTLRCDPISGHDNLYWYRRVMGKEIKFLLHFVKESKQDESGMPNNRFLAERTGGTYSTLKVQPAELEDSGVYFCASRRGGIKDEQFFGPGTRLTVL.

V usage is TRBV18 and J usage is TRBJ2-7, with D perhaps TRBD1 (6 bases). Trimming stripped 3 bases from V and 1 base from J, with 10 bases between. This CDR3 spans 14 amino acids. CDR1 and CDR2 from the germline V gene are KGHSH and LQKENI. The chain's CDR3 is CASSPLQGSYEQYF. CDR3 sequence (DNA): TGTGCCAGCTCACCCTTACAGGGTTCCTACGAGCAGTACTTC.

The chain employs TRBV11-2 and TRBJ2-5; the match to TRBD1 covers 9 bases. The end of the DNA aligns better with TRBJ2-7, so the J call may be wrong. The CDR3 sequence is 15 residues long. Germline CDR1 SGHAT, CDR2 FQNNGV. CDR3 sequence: CASSRAGTGFFEQYF. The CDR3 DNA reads TGTGCCAGCAGCCGGGCCGGGACAGGGTTTTTCGAGCAGTACTTC.

The CDR3 region is CASSFLSGRASIEQFF. CDR3 coding DNA: TGTGCCAGCAGCTTTCTTAGCGGGAGGGCCAGTATTGAGCAGTTCTTC. V and J are TRBV7-9 and TRBJ2-1, with TRBD2 matching over 11 bases. The V gene end was trimmed by 3 bases and the J gene end by 9 bases; junction bases not matched to a gene: 10. Germline CDR1 SEHNR, CDR2 FQNEAQ (reference sequence). The CDR3 is made up of 16 amino acids.